This T cell receptor beta chain was recorded in a study of blood T cell repertoires in COVID-19. Study overall: Acute-phase and convalescent COVID-19 samples originated in the United States, Italy and Spain. The analysed material was cDNA or gDNA that came from T cells, B-cell-depleted T cells, or PBMCs.

Trimming cost V 3 bases and J 6 bases; bases outside gene matches: 1. Germline lookup yields CDR1 KGHSH and CDR2 LQKENI. The CDR3 totals 13 residues. As originally analysed: Amplification of reference gene primers was used by the study to estimate nucleated cell counts. Assay: immunoSEQ multiplex PCR; the TCRdb copy retains only in-frame clones and omits some. The DNA gave D and trimming, while V, J and clone size come from that table. The sample lists roughly 160,000 clones, around 90% occurring once. The genes are TRBV18 and TRBJ1-5; 8 bases line up with TRBD1. The clonotype originates from a man in his 60s with acute or convalescent COVID-19. Material for sequencing was peripheral blood. The CDR3 region has the DNA TGTGCCAGCTCACCGGACAGGGCTCAGCCCCAGCATTTT. This encodes CASSPDRAQPQHF.